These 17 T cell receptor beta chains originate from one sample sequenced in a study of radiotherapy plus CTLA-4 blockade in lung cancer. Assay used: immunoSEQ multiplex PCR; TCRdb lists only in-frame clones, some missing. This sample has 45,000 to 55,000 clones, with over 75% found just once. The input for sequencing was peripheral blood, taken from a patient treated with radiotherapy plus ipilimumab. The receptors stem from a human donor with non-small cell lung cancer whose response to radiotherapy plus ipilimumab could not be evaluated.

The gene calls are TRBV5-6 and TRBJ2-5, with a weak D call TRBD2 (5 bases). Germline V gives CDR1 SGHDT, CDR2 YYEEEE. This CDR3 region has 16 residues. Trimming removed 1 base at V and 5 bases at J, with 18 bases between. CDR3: CASSLKVGAVGETQYF. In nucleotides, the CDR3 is TGTGCCAGCAGCTTGAAGGTCGGAGCGGTCGGGGAGACCCAGTACTTC.

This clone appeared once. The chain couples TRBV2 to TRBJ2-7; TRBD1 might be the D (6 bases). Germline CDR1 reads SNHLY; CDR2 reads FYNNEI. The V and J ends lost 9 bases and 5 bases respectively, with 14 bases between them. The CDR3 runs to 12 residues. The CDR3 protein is CASRPQGNEQYF. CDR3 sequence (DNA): TGTGCCAGTCGGCCCCAGGGGAACGAGCAGTACTTC.

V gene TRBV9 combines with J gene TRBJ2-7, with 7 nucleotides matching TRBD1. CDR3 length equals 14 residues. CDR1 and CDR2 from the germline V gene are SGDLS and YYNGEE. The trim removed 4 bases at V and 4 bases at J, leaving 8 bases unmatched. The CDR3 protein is CASSLGTAIYEQYF. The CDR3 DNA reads TGTGCCAGCAGCCTCGGGACAGCAATTTACGAGCAGTACTTC.

The CDR3 DNA is TGTGCCAGCAGCTTTCAGGGGCGGGAGACCCAGTACTTC. It yields the protein CASSFQGRETQYF. The V and J genes are TRBV7-7 and TRBJ2-5; a possible D gene is TRBD1 (6 bases). Germline CDR1 and CDR2: SSHAT and FNYEAQ (reference sequence). The length of the CDR3 is 13 residues. Trimming took off 3 bases at V and 5 bases at J, with 10 bases between the two ends.

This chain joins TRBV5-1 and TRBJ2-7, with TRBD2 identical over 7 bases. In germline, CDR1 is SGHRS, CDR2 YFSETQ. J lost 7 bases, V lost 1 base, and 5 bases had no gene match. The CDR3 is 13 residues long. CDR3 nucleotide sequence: TGCGCCAGCAGCTTGTCCCAAGCGGGGGAGCAGTACTTC. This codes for CASSLSQAGEQYF.

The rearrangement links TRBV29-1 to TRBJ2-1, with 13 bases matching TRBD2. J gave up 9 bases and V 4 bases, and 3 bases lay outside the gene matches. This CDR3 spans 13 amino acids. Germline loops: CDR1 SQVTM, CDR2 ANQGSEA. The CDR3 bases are TGCAGCGTTGCGACTAGCGGGGGGCTTGAGCAGTTCTTC. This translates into CSVATSGGLEQFF.

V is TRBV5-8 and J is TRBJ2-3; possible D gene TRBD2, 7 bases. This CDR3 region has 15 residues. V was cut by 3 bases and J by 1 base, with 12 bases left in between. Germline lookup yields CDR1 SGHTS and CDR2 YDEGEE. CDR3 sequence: CASSWGGARTDTQYF. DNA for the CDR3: TGTGCCAGCAGCTGGGGGGGGGCCCGCACAGATACGCAGTATTTT. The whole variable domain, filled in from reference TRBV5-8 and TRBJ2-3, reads EAGVTQSPTHLIKTRGQQATLRCSPISGHTSVYWYQQALGLGLQFLLWYDEGEERNRGNFPPRFSGRQFPNYSSELNVNALELEDSALYLCASSWGGARTDTQYFGPGTRLTVL.

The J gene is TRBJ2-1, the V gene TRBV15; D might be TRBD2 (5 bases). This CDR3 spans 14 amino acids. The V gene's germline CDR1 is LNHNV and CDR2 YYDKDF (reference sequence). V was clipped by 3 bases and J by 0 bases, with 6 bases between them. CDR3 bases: TGTGCCACCAGCAGGGCGGGCTCCTACAATGAGCAGTTCTTC. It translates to CATSRAGSYNEQFF.

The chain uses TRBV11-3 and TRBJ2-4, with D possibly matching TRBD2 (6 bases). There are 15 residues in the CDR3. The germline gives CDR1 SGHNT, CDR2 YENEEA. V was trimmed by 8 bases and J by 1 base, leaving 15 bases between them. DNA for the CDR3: TGTGCCAGCGAAAACGGGGGAGCGGCCAAAAACATTCAGTACTTC. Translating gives CASENGGAAKNIQYF.

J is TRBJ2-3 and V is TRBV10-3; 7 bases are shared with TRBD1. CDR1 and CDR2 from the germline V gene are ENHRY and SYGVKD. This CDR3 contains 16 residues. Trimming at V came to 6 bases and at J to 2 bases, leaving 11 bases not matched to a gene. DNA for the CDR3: TGTGCCATCAGGCCGAGGACAGGCGGATTCACAGATACGCAGTATTTT. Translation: CAIRPRTGGFTDTQYF.

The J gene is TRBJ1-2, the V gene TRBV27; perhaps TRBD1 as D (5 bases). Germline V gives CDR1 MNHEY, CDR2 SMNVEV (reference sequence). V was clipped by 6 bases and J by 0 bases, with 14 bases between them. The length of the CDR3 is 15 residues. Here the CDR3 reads CASSFGGEANYGYTF. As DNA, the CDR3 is TGTGCCAGCAGCTTCGGGGGGGAAGCTAACTATGGCTACACCTTC.

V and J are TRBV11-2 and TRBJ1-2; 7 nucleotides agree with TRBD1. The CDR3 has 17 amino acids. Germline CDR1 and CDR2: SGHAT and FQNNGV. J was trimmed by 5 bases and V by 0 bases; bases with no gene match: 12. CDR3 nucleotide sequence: TGTGCCAGCAGCTTAGATCAACGGGACAGATCCTGGTATGGCTACACCTTC. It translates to CASSLDQRDRSWYGYTF.

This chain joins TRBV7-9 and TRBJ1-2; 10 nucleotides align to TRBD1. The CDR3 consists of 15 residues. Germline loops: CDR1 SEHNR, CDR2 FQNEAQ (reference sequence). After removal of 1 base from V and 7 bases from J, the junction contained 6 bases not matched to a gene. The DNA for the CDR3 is TGTGCCAGCAGCTTAGGCGGGACAGGGGCTACTGGCTACACCTTC. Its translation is CASSLGGTGATGYTF.

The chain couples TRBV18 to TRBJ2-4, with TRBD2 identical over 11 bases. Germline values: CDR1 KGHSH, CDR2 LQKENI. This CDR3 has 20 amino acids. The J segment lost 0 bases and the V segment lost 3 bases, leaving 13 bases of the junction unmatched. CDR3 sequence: CASSPILLAGAHLAKNIQYF. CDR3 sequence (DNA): TGTGCCAGCTCACCCATCCTACTAGCGGGGGCACATCTAGCCAAAAACATTCAGTACTTC.

This chain's CDR3 is CASSDNRVSSYEQYF. The CDR3 region has the DNA TGTGCCAGCAGCGACAACAGGGTATCCTCCTACGAGCAGTACTTC. This sequence joins TRBV7-2 and TRBJ2-7, with D possibly being TRBD1 (6 bases). This CDR3 contains 15 residues. Germline V gene sequence: CDR1 SGHTA, CDR2 FQGNSA. The ends were cut back, 5 bases at V and 0 bases at J, with 14 bases in the middle.

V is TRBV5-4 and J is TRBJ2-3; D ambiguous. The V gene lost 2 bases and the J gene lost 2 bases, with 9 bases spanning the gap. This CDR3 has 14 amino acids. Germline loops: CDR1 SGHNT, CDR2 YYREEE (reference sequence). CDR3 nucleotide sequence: TGTGCCAGCAGCTTAGCCTTCTACACAGATACGCAGTATTTT. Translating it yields CASSLAFYTDTQYF.

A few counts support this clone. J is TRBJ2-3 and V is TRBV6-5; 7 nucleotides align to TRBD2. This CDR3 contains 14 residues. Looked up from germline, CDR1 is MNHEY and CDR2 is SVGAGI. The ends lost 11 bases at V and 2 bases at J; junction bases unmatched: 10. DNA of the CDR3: TGTGCCTCGACTAGCCGTACCCCCACAGATACGCAGTATTTT. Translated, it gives CASTSRTPTDTQYF.